This TCR beta chain was sequenced during a study of T cell responses to AZD1222 COVID-19 vaccine. The method was immunoSEQ multiplex PCR; TCRdb's version includes in-frame clones alone and lacks a portion of them. The sample has 160,000 or so clones, around nine tenths seen once. Trimming left V 5 bases short and J 1 base short, with 10 bases between. Germline CDR1 reads SGDLS; CDR2 reads YYNGEE. This CDR3 region has 15 residues. The source of this sequence is an adult in good health. The V gene is TRBV9, the J gene TRBJ2-6, with D maybe TRBD1 (5 bases). This specimen was peripheral blood, taken on day 0 of AZD1222 vaccination. The CDR3 loop is CASREQESGANVLTF. CDR3 bases: TGTGCCAGCAGAGAACAGGAGTCTGGGGCCAACGTCCTGACTTTC.